This T cell receptor beta chain stems from a study of OX40 agonist ivuxolimab in advanced cancers. Study summary: Ivuxolimab is an agonistic anti-OX40 (CD134) antibody, and patients were treated with it. The eligibility criteria allowed prior anti-PD-1, anti-PD-L1 or anti-CTLA-4 therapy, and approximately 38% had some. Notes on the study in general: The average count of expanded clones was higher among CD8+ T cells than among CD4+.

TCRdb's copy holds only in-frame clones and misses some; the assay was immunoSEQ multiplex PCR. The data contain approximately 29,000 clones, about 80% of them seen just once; the ten biggest clones take up approximately 15%. Germline loops: CDR1 SSHAT, CDR2 FNYEAQ (reference sequence). J lost 4 bases, V lost 4 bases, and 10 bases had no gene match. The CDR3 totals 16 residues. Patients had blood sampled at baseline and again on cycle 4 day 1 and cycle 7 day 1. As for this clone: Antigen specificity is unknown.

This TCR came from an adult with an advanced solid tumor such as melanoma, head and neck, liver or kidney cancer. The rearrangement uses TRBV7-7 and TRBJ2-5; 9 positions match TRBD1. This material consisted of CD4+ or CD8+ T cells sorted from blood, taken in a trial of the OX40 agonist ivuxolimab. Here the CDR3 DNA reads TGTGCCAGCAGCTCTTCCGGGACAGGGAGAACAGAGACCCAGTACTTC. Amino acid sequence: CASSSSGTGRTETQYF.